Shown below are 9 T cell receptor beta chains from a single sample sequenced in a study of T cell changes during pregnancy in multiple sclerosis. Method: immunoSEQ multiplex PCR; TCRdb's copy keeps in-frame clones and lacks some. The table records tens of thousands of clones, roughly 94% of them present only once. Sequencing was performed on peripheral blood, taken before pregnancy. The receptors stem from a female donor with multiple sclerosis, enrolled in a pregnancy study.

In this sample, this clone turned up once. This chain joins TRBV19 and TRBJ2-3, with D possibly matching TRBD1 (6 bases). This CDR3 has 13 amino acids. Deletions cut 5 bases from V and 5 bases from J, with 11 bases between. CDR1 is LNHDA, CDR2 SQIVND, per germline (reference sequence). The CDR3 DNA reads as TGTGCCAGTAGTCCAGGGGCGGGAGATACGCAGTATTTT. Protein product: CASSPGAGDTQYF. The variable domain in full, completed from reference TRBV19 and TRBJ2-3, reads DGGITQSPKYLFRKEGQNVTLSCEQNLNHDAMYWYRQDPGQGLRLIYYSQIVNDFQKGDIAEGYSVSREKKESFPLTVTSAQKNPTAFYLCASSPGAGDTQYFGPGTRLTVL.

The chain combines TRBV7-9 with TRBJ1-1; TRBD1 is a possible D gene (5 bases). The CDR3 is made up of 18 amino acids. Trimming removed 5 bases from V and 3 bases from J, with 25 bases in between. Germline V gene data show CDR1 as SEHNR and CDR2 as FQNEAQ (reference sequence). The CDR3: CASSLSGLGRGTYTEAFF. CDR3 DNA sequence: TGTGCCAGCAGCCTCAGCGGGCTCGGACGGGGGACTTACACTGAAGCTTTCTTT.

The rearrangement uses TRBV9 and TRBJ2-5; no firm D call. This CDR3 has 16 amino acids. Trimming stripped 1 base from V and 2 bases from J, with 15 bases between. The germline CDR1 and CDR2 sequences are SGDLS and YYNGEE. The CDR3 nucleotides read TGTGCCAGCAGCGTATCCCCAATAGTTTATCAAGAGACCCAGTACTTC. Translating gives CASSVSPIVYQETQYF.

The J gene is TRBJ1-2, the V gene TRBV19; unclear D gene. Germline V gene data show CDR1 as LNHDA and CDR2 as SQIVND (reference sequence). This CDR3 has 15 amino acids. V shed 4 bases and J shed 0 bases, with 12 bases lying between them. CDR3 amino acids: CASSRGGVANYGYTF. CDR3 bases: TGTGCCAGTAGTAGAGGTGGCGTAGCTAACTATGGCTACACCTTC.

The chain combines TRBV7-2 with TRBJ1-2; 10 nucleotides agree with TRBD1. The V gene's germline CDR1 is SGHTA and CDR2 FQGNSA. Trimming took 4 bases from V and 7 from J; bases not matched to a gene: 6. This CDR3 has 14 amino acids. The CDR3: CASSSRTGGFGYTF. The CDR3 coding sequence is TGTGCCAGCAGCTCAAGGACAGGGGGGTTTGGCTACACCTTC. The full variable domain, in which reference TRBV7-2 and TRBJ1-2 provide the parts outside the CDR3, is GAGVSQSPSNKVTEKGKDVELRCDPISGHTALYWYRQSLGQGLEFLIYFQGNSAPDKSGLPSDRFSAERTGGSVSTLTIQRTQQEDSAVYLCASSSRTGGFGYTFGSGTRLTVV.

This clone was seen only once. CDR3 DNA sequence: TGCGCCAGCAGCTTGGGACTAGCGGGAGGAGCCAATGAGCAGTTCTTC. It specifies CASSLGLAGGANEQFF. V is TRBV5-1 and J is TRBJ2-1; 13 bases are shared with TRBD2. Germline values: CDR1 SGHRS, CDR2 YFSETQ. Unmatched junction bases numbered 3, after V lost 0 bases and J lost 6 bases. The CDR3 length is 16 residues.

The CDR3 loop reads CASSLAAGSYEQYF. The CDR3 coding sequence is TGCGCCAGCAGCTTGGCCGCGGGCTCCTACGAGCAGTACTTC. This chain connects TRBV5-1 to TRBJ2-7; the D gene is possibly TRBD2 (5 bases). V was trimmed by 0 bases and J by 0 bases, leaving 7 bases between them. The CDR3 has 14 amino acids. Germline loops: CDR1 SGHRS, CDR2 YFSETQ.

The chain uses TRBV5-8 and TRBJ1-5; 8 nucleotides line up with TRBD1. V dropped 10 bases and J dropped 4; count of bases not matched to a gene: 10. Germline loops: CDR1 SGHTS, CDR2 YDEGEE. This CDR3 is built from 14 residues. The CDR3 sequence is CAVRRQGSNQPQHF. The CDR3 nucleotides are TGTGCCGTCAGAAGACAGGGGTCAAATCAGCCCCAGCATTTT.

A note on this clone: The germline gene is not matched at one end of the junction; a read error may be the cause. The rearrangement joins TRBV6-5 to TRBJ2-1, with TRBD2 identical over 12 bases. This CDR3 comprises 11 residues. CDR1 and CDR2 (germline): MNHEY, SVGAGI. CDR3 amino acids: CASRASGRVLF. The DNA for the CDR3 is TGTGCCAGCAGGGCTAGCGGGAGGGTCCTCTTC.